A single sample is the source of the 11 T cell receptor beta chains below, sequenced in a study of blood T cell repertoires in COVID-19. Using immunoSEQ multiplex PCR, the repertoire was profiled, and TCRdb retains in-frame clones only, with some absent. The sample records about 400,000 clones, around 89% being singletons. Sequencing was carried out using peripheral blood. These receptor sequences come from a woman in her 30s with acute or convalescent COVID-19.

The CDR3 DNA reads TGTGCCAGCAGCGTAGGTGGCATTACTAGCGGGGGGCAAGAGACCCAGTACTTC. Translating it yields CASSVGGITSGGQETQYF. This chain connects TRBV9 to TRBJ2-5; 12 bases map to TRBD2. The ends lost 0 bases at V and 2 bases at J; junction bases unmatched: 8. The CDR3 consists of 18 residues. The germline V gene encodes CDR1 SGDLS and CDR2 YYNGEE.

The rearrangement uses TRBV7-2 and TRBJ2-3; TRBD2 agrees at 12 bases. V gave up 5 bases and J gave up 4 bases; unmatched junction bases: 10. The CDR3 is 17 amino acids. Germline V gene data show CDR1 as SGHTA and CDR2 as FQGNSA. The CDR3: CASSPDVSSGGADTQYF. The CDR3 DNA is TGTGCCAGCAGCCCCGACGTATCTAGCGGGGGGGCAGATACGCAGTATTTT.

The sample holds a few counts of this clone. The rearrangement links TRBV5-4 to TRBJ2-1; 7 nucleotides align to TRBD2. Germline assignment: CDR1 SGHNT and CDR2 YYREEE (reference sequence). Losses at the gene ends were 7 bases for V and 1 base for J; bases not matched to a gene: 8. The CDR3 runs 15 residues. Here the CDR3 DNA reads TGTGCCAGCCACTGGGGCGGGGGATCCTACAATGAGCAGTTCTTC. Translated, it gives CASHWGGGSYNEQFF.

The chain links TRBV28 to TRBJ2-1; 11 bases map to TRBD2. J lost 2 bases, V lost 8 bases, and 5 bases had no gene match. The CDR3 is 15 residues long. From germline, CDR1 is MDHEN and CDR2 SYDVKM. For the CDR3, the DNA is TGTGCCAGCGGCATAGCGGGGGGGGCCTACAATGAGCAGTTCTTC. Its protein is CASGIAGGAYNEQFF.

V and J are TRBV1 and TRBJ1-3; the table assigns TRBD1, which was not confirmed against the DNA. TRBV1 is a pseudogene segment. The CDR3 spans 17 residues. The CDR3 nucleotides read TGCACCAGCAGCCAAGAAGGTTTTCGGCCAGGTGGAAACACCATATATTTT. Protein product: CTSSQEGFRPGGNTIYF.

The table lists this clone with a count of one. The rearrangement links TRBV23-1 to TRBJ1-4; 7 bases are shared with TRBD1. TRBV23-1 is an open reading frame whose function is uncertain. V was clipped by 5 bases and J by 8 bases; unmatched bases: 14. This CDR3 is built from 16 residues. CDR3 nucleotides: TGCGCCAGCAGTTTCAGTGCCGGGACCAGGGGGGAAAAACTGTTTTTT. Translating gives CASSFSAGTRGEKLFF.

J is TRBJ2-7 and V is TRBV6-1; 9 bases agree with TRBD1. Trimming at V came to 2 bases and at J to 7 bases, leaving 6 bases not matched to a gene. The CDR3 loop spans 14 amino acids. Germline V gene lookup returns CDR1 MNHNS and CDR2 SASEGT. CDR3: CASSELNRGREQYF. The CDR3 DNA reads TGTGCCAGCAGTGAATTGAACAGGGGGCGAGAGCAGTACTTC.

The V call is TRBV12-3 or TRBV12-4, the J call TRBJ1-1; D gene uncertain. The CDR3 is 13 residues long. The V gene lost 7 bases and the J gene lost 10 bases, with 19 bases spanning the gap. The CDR3 region is CASKIALTGRAFF. CDR3 bases: TGTGCCAGCAAAATCGCACTAACCGGGAGAGCTTTCTTT.

The chain uses TRBV13 and TRBJ1-2; TRBD1 might be the D (6 bases). Germline V gene data show CDR1 as PRHDT and CDR2 as FYEKMQ (reference sequence). V lost 3 bases to trimming and J lost 4 bases, with 6 bases between them. The CDR3 runs 12 residues. CDR3: CASSLDSYGYTF. CDR3 in DNA: TGTGCCAGCAGCTTGGACAGCTATGGCTACACCTTC.

This clone showed up just once. CDR3 protein: CASSRTAGGAGEKLFF. In nucleotides, the CDR3 is TGTGCCAGCAGCCGAACCGCAGGGGGCGCCGGGGAAAAACTGTTTTTT. The chain employs TRBV14 and TRBJ1-4; TRBD1 aligns across 8 bases. The CDR3 is made up of 16 amino acids. Germline CDR1 SGHDN, CDR2 FVKESK. Trimming removed 4 bases from V and 8 bases from J; junction bases left unmatched: 12.

The chain carries TRBV7-8 and TRBJ2-3; 7 nucleotides align to TRBD2. V gave up 5 bases and J gave up 0 bases; unmatched junction bases: 5. The CDR3 runs to 15 residues. Looked up from germline, CDR1 is SGHVS and CDR2 is FQNEAQ. Here the CDR3 reads CASSPLSGSTDTQYF. The CDR3 region has the DNA TGTGCCAGCAGCCCGCTTAGCGGGAGCACAGATACGCAGTATTTT.